Below, 25 T cell receptor beta chains from the same sample are listed, as sequenced in a study of cytotoxic CD8 clonotypes in ibrutinib-treated CLL. Data came from immunoSEQ multiplex PCR; TCRdb stores just in-frame clones and leaves some out. The data contain fewer than 50,000 clones, 65% of them singletons. The sequences come from PBMCs, collected after 24 months of ibrutinib treatment. These receptors all stem from a human donor with chronic lymphocytic leukemia.

The chain recombines TRBV6-5 with TRBJ1-2; D is perhaps TRBD1 (6 bases). Germline loops: CDR1 MNHEY, CDR2 SVGAGI. The ends were cut back, 5 bases at V and 7 bases at J, with 14 bases in the middle. This CDR3 is 13 amino acids long. This chain's CDR3 is CASSRAGAIGYTF. In DNA, the CDR3 is TGTGCCAGCAGTAGGGCAGGGGCGATTGGCTACACCTTC.

V is TRBV18 and J is TRBJ2-7, with TRBD2 matching over 7 bases. The ends lost 5 bases at V and 8 bases at J; junction bases unmatched: 15. The CDR3 extends over 15 amino acids. Germline V gene data show CDR1 as KGHSH and CDR2 as LQKENI. This CDR3 is CASSYLAGVSKKQYF. The CDR3, as DNA: TGTGCCAGCTCATATTTGGCGGGGGTATCTAAAAAGCAGTACTTC.

This clone was observed at least ten times. This rearrangement joins TRBV6-5 to TRBJ2-2; 8 nucleotides match TRBD2. The CDR3 sequence is 16 residues long. Germline V CDR1 and CDR2: MNHEY, SVGAGI. J was trimmed by 6 bases and V by 4 bases; bases with no gene match: 10. DNA of the CDR3: TGTGCCAGCAGTTCCCTGATAGCGGGGAGGCCCGGGGAGCTGTTTTTT. This sequence encodes CASSSLIAGRPGELFF.

The count of this clone is one. The chain joins TRBV13 to TRBJ1-1; no clear D. In germline, CDR1 is PRHDT, CDR2 FYEKMQ (reference sequence). Trimming shortened V by 1 base and J by 3 bases, and 6 bases separated the two germline ends. This CDR3 spans 13 amino acids. The CDR3 coding sequence is TGTGCCAGCAGCTTAGCGCCCTACACTGAAGCTTTCTTT. This gives the protein CASSLAPYTEAFF.

This clone was seen more than once but under ten times. The chain links TRBV6-6 to TRBJ2-7; TRBD1 matches at 9 bases. V shed 1 base and J 2 bases; nucleotides not matched to a gene: 3. CDR1 and CDR2 from the germline V gene are MNHNY and SVGAGI (reference sequence). CDR3 length equals 15 residues. The CDR3 bases are TGTGCCAGCAGTTACTTTTGGACAGGGGCCTACGAGCAGTACTTC. This codes for CASSYFWTGAYEQYF.

The chain has TRBV6-1 and TRBJ2-7; 13 positions agree with TRBD2. The V gene's germline CDR1 is MNHNS and CDR2 SASEGT. The CDR3 has 14 residues. V lost 4 bases and J lost 6; bases outside the gene matches: 3. The CDR3 nucleotides read TGTGCCAGCAGTGCCACTAGCGGGGGGGTCGAGCAGTACTTC. Its translation is CASSATSGGVEQYF.

This rearrangement joins TRBV5-1 to TRBJ2-1, with TRBD2 identical over 8 bases. V gave up 0 bases and J gave up 0 bases; unmatched junction bases: 5. Germline CDR1 is SGHRS and CDR2 is YFSETQ. The CDR3 extends over 17 amino acids. CDR3 sequence: CASSLDVAGGSYNEQFF. As DNA, the CDR3 is TGCGCCAGCAGCTTGGATGTGGCGGGGGGCTCCTACAATGAGCAGTTCTTC. Complete variable domain (other parts from reference TRBV5-1 and TRBJ2-1): KAGVTQTPRYLIKTRGQQVTLSCSPISGHRSVSWYQQTPGQGLQFLFEYFSETQRNKGNFPGRFSGRQFSNSRSEMNVSTLELGDSALYLCASSLDVAGGSYNEQFFGPGTRLTVL.

The chain is built from TRBV6-1 and TRBJ1-1; 10 bases are a match to TRBD1. V trimming: 5 bases; J trimming: 5 bases; junction bases outside the gene matches: 8. The CDR3 length is 15 residues. Germline CDR1 reads MNHNS; CDR2 reads SASEGT. As DNA, the CDR3 is TGTGCCAGCAGTAAGACAGGGGGCGCGGGAACTGAAGCTTTCTTT. Translating it yields CASSKTGGAGTEAFF.

This chain uses TRBV15 with TRBJ1-5; 7 nucleotides align to TRBD1. The length of the CDR3 is 15 residues. V gave up 2 bases and J gave up 4 bases; unmatched junction bases: 5. The germline CDR1 and CDR2 sequences are LNHNV and YYDKDF (reference sequence). The CDR3 DNA reads as TGTGCCACCAGCAGAACGGACAGGCAGAATCAGCCCCAGCATTTT. This encodes CATSRTDRQNQPQHF.

The chain uses TRBV7-9 and TRBJ1-1; tentatively, D is TRBD1 (5 bases). This CDR3 is 14 amino acids long. The V gene lost 5 bases and the J gene lost 4 bases, with 14 bases spanning the gap. Germline assignment: CDR1 SEHNR and CDR2 FQNEAQ (reference sequence). The CDR3 nucleotides are TGTGCCAGCAGCCTTCTCAGGGTGACCACTGAAGCTTTCTTT. Amino acid sequence: CASSLLRVTTEAFF.

The genes are TRBV5-5 and TRBJ2-5; D gene unclear. This CDR3 region has 14 residues. The germline V and J ends were trimmed by 0 bases and 0 bases, with 6 bases remaining between them. Germline lookup yields CDR1 SGHKS and CDR2 YYEKEE (reference sequence). This chain's CDR3 is CASSLGQNQETQYF. CDR3 coding DNA: TGTGCCAGCAGCTTGGGGCAGAACCAAGAGACCCAGTACTTC. The whole variable domain, remainder taken from reference TRBV5-5 and TRBJ2-5, is DAGVTQSPTHLIKTRGQQVTLRCSPISGHKSVSWYQQVLGQGPQFIFQYYEKEERGRGNFPDRFSARQFPNYSSELNVNALLLGDSALYLCASSLGQNQETQYFGPGTRLLVL.

The J gene is TRBJ2-3, the V gene TRBV5-6, with 11 bases lining up with TRBD2. The V gene end was trimmed by 4 bases and the J gene end by 2 bases; junction bases not matched to a gene: 6. Germline loops: CDR1 SGHDT, CDR2 YYEEEE. This CDR3 is built from 16 residues. Written as DNA, the CDR3 is TGTGCCAGCAGCGCGGGACTAGCGGAGAACACAGATACGCAGTATTTT. Translated: CASSAGLAENTDTQYF.

The chain is built from TRBV13 and TRBJ1-1; 7 bases line up with TRBD1. Per the germline V gene, CDR1 is PRHDT and CDR2 is FYEKMQ (reference sequence). Germline trimming cut 5 bases from V and 1 base from J; bases unmatched to any gene: 4. The CDR3 is made up of 14 amino acids. The DNA of the CDR3 is TGTGCCAGCAGCCCCTGGACAGGGAACACTGAAGCTTTCTTT. Translation gives CASSPWTGNTEAFF.

The chain has TRBV9 and TRBJ1-1, with D possibly TRBD1 on 5 matching bases. Germline assignment: CDR1 SGDLS and CDR2 YYNGEE. V was cut by 3 bases and J by 4 bases, with 10 bases left in between. The CDR3 runs 13 residues. CDR3: CASSGNGGTEAFF. The CDR3 nucleotides read TGTGCCAGCAGCGGGAATGGGGGCACTGAAGCTTTCTTT.

The chain combines TRBV7-8 with TRBJ2-2; 7 bases align to TRBD1. J lost 1 base, V lost 5 bases, and 4 bases had no gene match. Germline V gene data show CDR1 as SGHVS and CDR2 as FQNEAQ. The CDR3 consists of 15 residues. CDR3 sequence (DNA): TGTGCCAGCAGCGCCCGGGACAGGAACACCGGGGAGCTGTTTTTT. This codes for CASSARDRNTGELFF. The complete variable domain, with remaining parts taken from reference TRBV7-8 and TRBJ2-2, reads GAGVSQSPRYKVAKRGQDVALRCDPISGHVSLFWYQQALGQGPEFLTYFQNEAQLDKSGLPSDRFFAERPEGSVSTLKIQRTQQEDSAVYLCASSARDRNTGELFFGEGSRLTVL.

The chain employs TRBV15 and TRBJ2-7; D is undetermined. Trimming stripped 0 bases from V and 7 bases from J, with 13 bases between. The CDR3 consists of 14 residues. Germline assignment: CDR1 LNHNV and CDR2 YYDKDF (reference sequence). The CDR3 nucleotides read TGTGCCACCAGCAGAGATGGGCAGGCCGGAGAGCAGTACTTC. This translates into CATSRDGQAGEQYF.

This clone was picked up one time. The chain is built from TRBV19 and TRBJ2-1, with 10 bases matching TRBD2. Germline trimming cut 9 bases from V and 2 bases from J; bases unmatched to any gene: 4. Germline CDR1 and CDR2: LNHDA and SQIVND (reference sequence). The CDR3 totals 14 residues. In DNA form, the CDR3 reads TGTGCCAGCTCTAGCGGGAGCGCCTACAATGAGCAGTTCTTC. Translated, it gives CASSSGSAYNEQFF.

This clone was counted only a few times. The genes are TRBV2 and TRBJ1-5, with D perhaps matching TRBD1 (5 bases). V was trimmed by 7 bases and J by 4 bases, leaving 8 bases between them. Germline CDR1 and CDR2: SNHLY and FYNNEI. The CDR3 length is 12 residues. CDR3 DNA: TGTGCCAGCAACGGGGGGAATCAGCCCCAGCATTTT. This translates into CASNGGNQPQHF. The full variable domain, rest sourced from reference TRBV2 and TRBJ1-5, is EPEVTQTPSHQVTQMGQEVILRCVPISNHLYFYWYRQILGQKVEFLVSFYNNEISEKSEIFDDQFSVERPDGSNFTLKIRSTKLEDSAMYFCASNGGNQPQHFGDGTRLSIL.

The genes are TRBV9 and TRBJ1-2; D gene unclear. The CDR3 covers 13 residues. Germline V gives CDR1 SGDLS, CDR2 YYNGEE. The V end was cut by 3 bases, the J end by 4 bases, with 10 bases between. CDR3 loop: CASSEGFTYGYTF. CDR3 DNA sequence: TGTGCCAGCAGCGAAGGTTTTACCTATGGCTACACCTTC.

This sequence joins TRBV5-1 and TRBJ1-1, with D possibly TRBD1 on 5 matching bases. This CDR3 contains 14 residues. In germline, CDR1 is SGHRS, CDR2 YFSETQ. The V end lost 1 base, the J end lost 5 bases, and 12 bases lay between the germline ends. This CDR3 is CASSLKGMVTEAFF. The CDR3 coding sequence is TGCGCCAGCAGCTTGAAGGGGATGGTGACTGAAGCTTTCTTT.

This clone came up a few times. The rearrangement uses TRBV10-3 and TRBJ2-2; weak D call: TRBD1 (7 bases). V dropped 2 bases and J dropped 4 bases, with 17 bases sitting between them. This CDR3 contains 17 residues. Germline V CDR1 and CDR2: ENHRY, SYGVKD. CDR3: CAISEIGGGEGTGELFF. The CDR3 nucleotides read TGTGCCATCAGTGAGATCGGAGGGGGCGAGGGCACCGGGGAGCTGTTTTTT.

The genes are TRBV5-1 and TRBJ2-1; 9 nucleotides agree with TRBD2. Losses at the gene ends were 1 base for V and 0 bases for J; bases not matched to a gene: 5. Germline V gene data show CDR1 as SGHRS and CDR2 as YFSETQ. The CDR3 sequence is 17 residues long. The CDR3 region is CASSLQLRGGSYNEQFF. For the CDR3, the DNA is TGCGCCAGCAGCTTGCAGCTGCGGGGGGGCTCCTACAATGAGCAGTTCTTC.

The chain joins TRBV5-4 to TRBJ2-5; D is tentatively TRBD1 or TRBD2 (5 bases each). The germline gives CDR1 SGHNT, CDR2 YYREEE (reference sequence). The V gene lost 4 bases and the J gene lost 7 bases, with 23 bases spanning the gap. This CDR3 region has 16 residues. The CDR3 here is CASSKDLGRLGGTQYF. In DNA form, the CDR3 reads TGTGCCAGCAGCAAAGACCTGGGACGCCTAGGCGGGACCCAGTACTTC.

DNA for the CDR3: TGTGCCAGCAGCCACACTTCGGGGGGGCCCTACAATGAGCAGTTCTTC. Translated, it gives CASSHTSGGPYNEQFF. The genes are TRBV5-4 and TRBJ2-1, with 8 bases aligning to TRBD2. Trimming at V came to 4 bases and at J to 2 bases, leaving 8 bases not matched to a gene. The CDR3 sequence is 16 residues long. Germline CDR1 and CDR2: SGHNT and YYREEE (reference sequence).

The chain uses TRBV29-1 and TRBJ2-5; 7 bases are shared with TRBD1. V lost 4 bases, J lost 11 bases, and 4 bases stayed unmatched. The CDR3 extends over 10 amino acids. The germline gives CDR1 SQVTM, CDR2 ANQGSEA. CDR3 region: CSVVEGAQYF. The CDR3 nucleotides read TGCAGCGTTGTTGAGGGGGCTCAGTACTTC.